This section outlines one TCR beta chain sequence together with its context. Its specificity is not known. Amplification used 60 Vbeta primers and 13 Jbeta primers. TCRdb keeps only in-frame clones here, not all; method: immunoSEQ multiplex PCR. Counted here are approximately 110,000 clones, over 60% occurring once; the ten biggest clones make up approximately 13%. The junction had 6 bases not matched to a gene; V was cut back by 6 bases and J by 2 bases. This CDR3 contains 15 residues. Germline assignment: CDR1 MNHEY and CDR2 SMNVEV (reference sequence). This specimen belongs to a study of cytomegalovirus exposure and HLA in healthy donors. Study-level information: Among the 300 to 500 genotyped donors, 81% were placed in the Caucasian-associated ancestry cluster. Overall study findings and caveats: Excluded were some V segments that proved indistinguishable, including TRBV6-2 and TRBV6-3.

The chain has TRBV27 and TRBJ1-2; 10 bases match TRBD1. The sequence was obtained from a woman aged 55-75 years in good health and CMV-seropositive. The specimen sequenced was PBMCs. The CDR3 loop is CASRGPDRGNYGYTF. In nucleotides, the CDR3 is TGTGCCAGCAGAGGTCCGGACAGGGGGAACTATGGCTACACCTTC.